These 3 T cell receptor beta chains came from one sample sequenced in a study of blood T cell repertoires in COVID-19. Profiling relied on immunoSEQ multiplex PCR, and the TCRdb table lists in-frame clones only, not all of them. The sample comprises about 39,000 clones, more than 70% of which are singletons, and about 4.2% rests with the top ten. The sequenced sample was peripheral blood. These TCRs come from a man aged 60 to 69 with acute or convalescent COVID-19.

The chain has TRBV18 and TRBJ2-6; TRBD1 aligns across 8 bases. Per the germline V gene, CDR1 is KGHSH and CDR2 is LQKENI. V was pared by 4 bases and J by 3 bases, with 8 bases of the junction left unmatched. The length of the CDR3 is 17 residues. The CDR3 DNA reads as TGTGCCAGCTCACGCGGCCAGACAGGGGTTGGGGCCAACGTCCTGACTTTC. This codes for CASSRGQTGVGANVLTF.

The rearrangement uses TRBV19 and TRBJ1-4; no reliable D call. V dropped 4 bases and J dropped 0 bases, with 6 bases sitting between them. CDR1 is LNHDA, CDR2 SQIVND, per germline (reference sequence). The CDR3 sequence is 14 residues long. CDR3 nucleotide sequence: TGTGCCAGTAGTACCTTTACAACTAATGAAAAACTGTTTTTT. It translates to CASSTFTTNEKLFF.

This clone was seen more than once but under ten times. The chain links TRBV18 to TRBJ2-1, with D maybe TRBD2 (6 bases). The V gene lost 0 bases and the J gene lost 0 bases, with 9 bases spanning the gap. The length of the CDR3 is 16 residues. The germline CDR1 and CDR2 sequences are KGHSH and LQKENI. The CDR3 nucleotides read TGTGCCAGCTCACCACCGACTAGGAGCTCCTACAATGAGCAGTTCTTC. Translated, it gives CASSPPTRSSYNEQFF.